This T cell receptor (beta chain) was profiled in a study of T cells in Graves' hyperthyroidism and ophthalmopathy. This clonotype was detected many times. Amplified TCR beta CDR3 regions came from RNA transcripts. HTBI primers were used for first-round RT-PCR of the TCR CDR3. MiXCR, applied by TCRdb to the multiplex PCR reads, yields one record per CDR3 protein. The repertoire holds about 260,000 distinct CDR3 sequences, with around a quarter as singletons. CDR1 is SGHAT and CDR2 is FQNNGV in the germline V gene. CDR3 size: 13 residues. Trimming removed 6 bases from V and 4 bases from J, with 12 bases in between. Any patient presenting with uncontrolled infection, other autoimmune disease, pregnancy or lactation was left out.

The chain joins TRBV11-2 to TRBJ1-1, with D tentatively TRBD1 (5 bases). This receptor was taken from a man in his forties or fifties with Graves' hyperthyroidism that later progressed to Graves' ophthalmopathy. Sequencing was performed on blood. The CDR3, as DNA: TGTGCCAGCAGGAACGGGGGGGGCACTGAAGCTTTCTTT. Translated, it gives CASRNGGGTEAFF.